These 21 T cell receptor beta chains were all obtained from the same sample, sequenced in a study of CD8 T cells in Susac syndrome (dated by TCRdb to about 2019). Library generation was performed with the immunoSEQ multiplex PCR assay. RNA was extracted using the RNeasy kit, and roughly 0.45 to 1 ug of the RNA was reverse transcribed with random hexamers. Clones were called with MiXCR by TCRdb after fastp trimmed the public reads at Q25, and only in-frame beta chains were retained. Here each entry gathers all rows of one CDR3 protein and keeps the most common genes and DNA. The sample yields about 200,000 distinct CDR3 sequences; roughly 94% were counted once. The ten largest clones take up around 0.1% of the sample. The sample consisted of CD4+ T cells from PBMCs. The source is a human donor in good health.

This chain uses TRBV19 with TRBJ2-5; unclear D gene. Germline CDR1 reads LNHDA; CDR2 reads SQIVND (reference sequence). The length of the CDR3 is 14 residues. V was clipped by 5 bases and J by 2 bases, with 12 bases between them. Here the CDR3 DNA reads TGTGCCAGTAGTCCGCGACAAACGCAAGAGACCCAGTACTTC. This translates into CASSPRQTQETQYF.

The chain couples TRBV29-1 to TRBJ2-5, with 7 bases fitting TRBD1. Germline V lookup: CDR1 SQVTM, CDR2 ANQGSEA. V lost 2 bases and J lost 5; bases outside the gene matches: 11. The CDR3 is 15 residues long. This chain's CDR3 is CSVEPGTVNLETQYF. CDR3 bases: TGCAGCGTTGAACCAGGGACAGTTAATCTTGAGACCCAGTACTTC.

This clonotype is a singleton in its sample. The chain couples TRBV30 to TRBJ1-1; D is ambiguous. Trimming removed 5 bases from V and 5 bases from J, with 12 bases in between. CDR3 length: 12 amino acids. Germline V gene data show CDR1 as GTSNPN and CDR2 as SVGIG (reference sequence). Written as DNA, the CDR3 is TGTGCCTGGTCGAGGCTACGGACTGAAGCTTTCTTT. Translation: CAWSRLRTEAFF.

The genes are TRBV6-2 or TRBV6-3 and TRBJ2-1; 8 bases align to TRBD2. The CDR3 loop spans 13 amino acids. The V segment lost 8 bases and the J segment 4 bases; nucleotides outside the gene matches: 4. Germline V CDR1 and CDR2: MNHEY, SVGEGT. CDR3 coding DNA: TGTGCCAGCCGGGGGACTAGTTACAATGAGCAGTTCTTC. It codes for CASRGTSYNEQFF.

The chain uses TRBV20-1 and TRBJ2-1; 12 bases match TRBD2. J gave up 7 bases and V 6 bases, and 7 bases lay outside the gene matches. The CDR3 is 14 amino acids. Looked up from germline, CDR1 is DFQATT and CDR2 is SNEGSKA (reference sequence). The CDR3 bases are TGCAGTGCCCTGAGACTAGCGGGAGCGAATGAGCAGTTCTTC. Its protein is CSALRLAGANEQFF.

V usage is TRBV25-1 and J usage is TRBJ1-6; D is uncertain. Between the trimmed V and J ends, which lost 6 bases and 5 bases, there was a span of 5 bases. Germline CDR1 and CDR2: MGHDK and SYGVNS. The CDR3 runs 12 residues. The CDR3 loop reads CASRVHNSPLHF. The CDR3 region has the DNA TGTGCCAGCAGAGTTCATAATTCACCCCTCCACTTT. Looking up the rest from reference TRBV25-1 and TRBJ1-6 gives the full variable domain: EADIYQTPRYLVIGTGKKITLECSQTMGHDKMYWYQQDPGMELHLIHYSYGVNSTEKGDLSSESTVSRIRTEHFPLTLESARPSHTSQYLCASRVHNSPLHFGNGTRLTVT.

The CDR3 sequence is CASSQLDGREQYF. CDR3 nucleotide sequence: TGTGCCAGCAGCCAACTTGACGGACGGGAGCAGTACTTC. The chain is built from TRBV14 and TRBJ2-7; D unresolved. This CDR3 spans 13 amino acids. Germline loops: CDR1 SGHDN, CDR2 FVKESK. The V end lost 2 bases, the J end lost 7 bases, and 12 bases lay between the germline ends.

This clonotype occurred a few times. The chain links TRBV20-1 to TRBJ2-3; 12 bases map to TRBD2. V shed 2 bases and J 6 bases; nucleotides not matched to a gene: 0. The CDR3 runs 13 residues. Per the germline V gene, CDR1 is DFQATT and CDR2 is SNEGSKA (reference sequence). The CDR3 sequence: CSARLAGGDTQYF. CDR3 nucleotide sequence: TGCAGTGCTAGACTAGCGGGAGGGGATACGCAGTATTTT.

CDR3 nucleotide sequence: TGCAGCGTTGAAGAACGCGGTCTGCCCATTCAGTACTTC. It specifies CSVEERGLPIQYF. The rearrangement uses TRBV29-1 and TRBJ2-4; D is unclear. The V end was cut by 0 bases, the J end by 9 bases, with 12 bases between. CDR3 length: 13 residues. Germline V gene lookup returns CDR1 SQVTM and CDR2 ANQGSEA.

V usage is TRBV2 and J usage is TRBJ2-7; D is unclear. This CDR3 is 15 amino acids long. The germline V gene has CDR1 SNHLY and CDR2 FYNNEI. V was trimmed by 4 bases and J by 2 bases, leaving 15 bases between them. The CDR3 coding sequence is TGTGCCAGCAGTGTGGGTCCTTACGGCCCCTACGAGCAGTACGTC. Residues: CASSVGPYGPYEQYV.

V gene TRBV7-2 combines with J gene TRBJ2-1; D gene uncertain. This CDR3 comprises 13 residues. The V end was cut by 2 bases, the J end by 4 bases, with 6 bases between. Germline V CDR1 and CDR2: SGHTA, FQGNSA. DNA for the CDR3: TGTGCCAGCAGCTTATTGGGATACAATGAGCAGTTCTTC. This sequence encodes CASSLLGYNEQFF.

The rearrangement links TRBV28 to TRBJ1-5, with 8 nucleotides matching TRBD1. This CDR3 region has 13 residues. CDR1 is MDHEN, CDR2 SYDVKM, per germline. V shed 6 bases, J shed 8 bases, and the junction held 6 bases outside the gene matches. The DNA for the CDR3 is TGTGCCAGCAGGTCGGGACAGGTCGAGCCCCAGCATTTT. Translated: CASRSGQVEPQHF.

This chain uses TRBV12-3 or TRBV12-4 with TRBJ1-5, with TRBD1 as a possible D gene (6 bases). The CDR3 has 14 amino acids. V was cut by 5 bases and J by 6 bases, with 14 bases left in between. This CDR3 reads CASSPTGFGQPQHF. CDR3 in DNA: TGTGCCAGCAGTCCTACAGGGTTTGGTCAGCCCCAGCATTTT.

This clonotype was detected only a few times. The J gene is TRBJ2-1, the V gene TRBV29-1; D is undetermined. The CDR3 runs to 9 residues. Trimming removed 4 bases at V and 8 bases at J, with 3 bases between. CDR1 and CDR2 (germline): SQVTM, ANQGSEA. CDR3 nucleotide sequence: TGCAGCGTTGGGGATGAGCAGTTCTTC. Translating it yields CSVGDEQFF.

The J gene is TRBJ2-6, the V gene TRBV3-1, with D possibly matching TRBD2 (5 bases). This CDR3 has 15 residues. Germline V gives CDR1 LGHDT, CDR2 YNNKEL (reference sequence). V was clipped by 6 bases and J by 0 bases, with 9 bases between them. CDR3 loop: CASSSGGSGANVLTF. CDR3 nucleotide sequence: TGTGCCAGCAGTTCAGGAGGCTCTGGGGCCAACGTCCTGACTTTC.

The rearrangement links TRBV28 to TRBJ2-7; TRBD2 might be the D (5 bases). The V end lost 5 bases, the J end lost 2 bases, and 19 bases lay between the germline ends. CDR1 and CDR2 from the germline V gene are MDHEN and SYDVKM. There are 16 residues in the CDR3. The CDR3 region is CASSPLRQAAPYEQYV. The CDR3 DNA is TGTGCCAGCAGTCCCCTGAGACAAGCGGCACCCTACGAGCAGTACGTC.

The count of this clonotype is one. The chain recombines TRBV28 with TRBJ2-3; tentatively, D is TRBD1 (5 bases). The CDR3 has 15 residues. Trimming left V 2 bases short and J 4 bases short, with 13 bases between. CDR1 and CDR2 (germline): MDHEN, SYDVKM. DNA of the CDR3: TGTGCCAGCAGTTTAGTTAGGGGAAATTCAGATACGCAGTATTTT. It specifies CASSLVRGNSDTQYF.

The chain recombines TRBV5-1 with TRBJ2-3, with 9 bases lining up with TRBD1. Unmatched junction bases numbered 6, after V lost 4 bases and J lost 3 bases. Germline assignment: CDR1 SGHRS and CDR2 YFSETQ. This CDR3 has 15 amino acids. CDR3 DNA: TGCGCCAGCAGCCAAGGGACAGGGTTAACAGATACGCAGTATTTT. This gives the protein CASSQGTGLTDTQYF.

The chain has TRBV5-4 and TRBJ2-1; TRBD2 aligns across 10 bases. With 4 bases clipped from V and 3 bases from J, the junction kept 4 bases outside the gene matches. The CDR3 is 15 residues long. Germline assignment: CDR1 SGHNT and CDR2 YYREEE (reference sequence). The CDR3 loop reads CASSRTSGDYNEQFF. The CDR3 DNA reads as TGTGCCAGCAGCCGCACTAGCGGGGACTACAATGAGCAGTTCTTC.

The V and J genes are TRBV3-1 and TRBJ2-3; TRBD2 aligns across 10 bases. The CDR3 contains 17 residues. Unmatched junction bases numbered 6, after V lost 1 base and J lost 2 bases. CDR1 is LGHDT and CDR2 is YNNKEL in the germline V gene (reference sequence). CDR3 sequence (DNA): TGTGCCAGCAGCCAAGGAGCTAGCGGGGGACCCACAGATACGCAGTATTTT. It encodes CASSQGASGGPTDTQYF.

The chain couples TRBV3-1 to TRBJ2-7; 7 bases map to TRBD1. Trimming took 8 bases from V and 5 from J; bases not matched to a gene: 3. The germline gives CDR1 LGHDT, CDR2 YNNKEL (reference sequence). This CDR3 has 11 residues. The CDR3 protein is CASGTAHEQYF. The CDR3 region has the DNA TGTGCCAGCGGGACAGCCCACGAGCAGTACTTC.